What follows is one T cell receptor (beta chain) and its context. These data belong to a study of blood T cell repertoires in COVID-19. Study details: T cells, B-cell-depleted T cells, or PBMCs provided the cDNA or gDNA that served as material.

Produced via immunoSEQ multiplex PCR; TCRdb's table is partial and in-frame only. The data contain roughly 70,000 clones, approximately 84% of them singletons. J gave up 2 bases and V 0 bases, and 4 bases lay outside the gene matches. The CDR3 is 15 amino acids. Germline-derived CDR1 and CDR2 are LGHDT and YNNKEL (reference sequence). Sequenced: peripheral blood. The origin of this receptor is a human donor in a cohort sampled during active COVID-19. The chain is built from TRBV3-1 (or the pseudogene TRBV3-2) and TRBJ2-7, with 7 bases identical to TRBD1. The CDR3 nucleotides are TGTGCCAGCAGCCAAGATAGGGGGCGGGCCTACGAGCAGTACTTC. This gives the protein CASSQDRGRAYEQYF.